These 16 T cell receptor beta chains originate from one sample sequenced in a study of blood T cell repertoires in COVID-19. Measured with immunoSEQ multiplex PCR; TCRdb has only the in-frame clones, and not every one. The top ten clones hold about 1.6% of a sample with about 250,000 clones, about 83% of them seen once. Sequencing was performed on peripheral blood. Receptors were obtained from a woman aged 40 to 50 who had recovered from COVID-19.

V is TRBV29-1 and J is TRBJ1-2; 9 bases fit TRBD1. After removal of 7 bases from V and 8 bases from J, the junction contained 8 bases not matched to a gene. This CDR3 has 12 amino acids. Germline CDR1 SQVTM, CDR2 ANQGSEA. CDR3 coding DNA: TGCAGCGGTGAGGGACAGGGTGGGGGCTACACCTTC. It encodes CSGEGQGGGYTF. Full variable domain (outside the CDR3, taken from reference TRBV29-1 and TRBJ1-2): SAVISQKPSRDICQRGTSLTIQCQVDSQVTMMFWYRQQPGQSLTLIATANQGSEATYESGFVIDKFPISRPNLTFSTLTVSNMSPEDSSIYLCSGEGQGGGYTFGSGTRLTVV.

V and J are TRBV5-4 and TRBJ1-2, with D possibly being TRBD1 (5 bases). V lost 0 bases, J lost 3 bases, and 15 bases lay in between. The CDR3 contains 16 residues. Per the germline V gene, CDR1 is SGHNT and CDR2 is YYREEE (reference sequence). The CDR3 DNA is TGTGCCAGCAGCTTGGCGGGGGGAAACTACGACTATGGCTACACCTTC. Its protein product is CASSLAGGNYDYGYTF.

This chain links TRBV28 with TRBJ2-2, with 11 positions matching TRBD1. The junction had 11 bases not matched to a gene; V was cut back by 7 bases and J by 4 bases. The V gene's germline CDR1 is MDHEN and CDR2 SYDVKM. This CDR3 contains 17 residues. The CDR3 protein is CASNEGGQGGSTGELFF. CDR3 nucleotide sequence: TGTGCCAGCAATGAGGGGGGACAGGGGGGAAGCACCGGGGAGCTGTTTTTT.

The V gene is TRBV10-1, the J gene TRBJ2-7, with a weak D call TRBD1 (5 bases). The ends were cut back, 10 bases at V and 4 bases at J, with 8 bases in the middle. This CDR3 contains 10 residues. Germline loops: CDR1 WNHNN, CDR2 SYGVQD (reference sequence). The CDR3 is CAKGPYEQYF. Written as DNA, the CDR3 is TGCGCCAAGGGGCCTTACGAGCAGTACTTC.

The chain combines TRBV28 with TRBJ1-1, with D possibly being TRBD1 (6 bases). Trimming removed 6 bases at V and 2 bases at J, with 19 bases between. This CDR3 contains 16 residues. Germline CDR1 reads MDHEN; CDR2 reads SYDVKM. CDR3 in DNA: TGTGCCAGCAGCCCCATGGGGGCCGTGAAAAACACTGAAGCTTTCTTT. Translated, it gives CASSPMGAVKNTEAFF.

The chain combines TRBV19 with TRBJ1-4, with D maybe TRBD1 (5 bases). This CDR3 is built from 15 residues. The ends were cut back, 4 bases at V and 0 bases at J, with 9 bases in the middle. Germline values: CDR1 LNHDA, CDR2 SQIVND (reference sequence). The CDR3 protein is CASSTGTATNEKLFF. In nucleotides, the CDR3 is TGTGCCAGTAGTACGGGGACTGCAACTAATGAAAAACTGTTTTTT.

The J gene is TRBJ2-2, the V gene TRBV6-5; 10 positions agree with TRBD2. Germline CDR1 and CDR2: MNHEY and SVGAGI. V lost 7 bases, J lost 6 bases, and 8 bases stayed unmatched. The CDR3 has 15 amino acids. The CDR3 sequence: CASIGLAGDPGELFF. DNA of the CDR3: TGTGCCAGCATCGGGCTAGCGGGGGATCCCGGGGAGCTGTTTTTT.

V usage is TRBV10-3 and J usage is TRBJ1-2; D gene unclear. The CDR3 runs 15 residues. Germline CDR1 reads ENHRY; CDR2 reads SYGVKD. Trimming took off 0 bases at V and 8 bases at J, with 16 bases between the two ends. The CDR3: CAISESEHIAGGYTF. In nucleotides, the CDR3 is TGTGCCATCAGTGAGTCCGAACATATCGCGGGGGGCTACACCTTC.

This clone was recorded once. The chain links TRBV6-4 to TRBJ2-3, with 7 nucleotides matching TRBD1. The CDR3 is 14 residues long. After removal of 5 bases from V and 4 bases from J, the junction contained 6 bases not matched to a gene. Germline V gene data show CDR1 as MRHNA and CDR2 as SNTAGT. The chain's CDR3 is CASSLTQGADTQYF. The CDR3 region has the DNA TGTGCCAGCAGTCTTACCCAGGGGGCAGATACGCAGTATTTT.

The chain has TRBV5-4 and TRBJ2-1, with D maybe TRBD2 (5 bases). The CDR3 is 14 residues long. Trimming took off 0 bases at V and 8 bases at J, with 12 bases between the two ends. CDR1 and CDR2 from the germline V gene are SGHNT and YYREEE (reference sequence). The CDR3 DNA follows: TGTGCCAGCAGCTTGGAGGTCGCGGGCGATGAGCAGTTCTTC. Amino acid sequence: CASSLEVAGDEQFF.

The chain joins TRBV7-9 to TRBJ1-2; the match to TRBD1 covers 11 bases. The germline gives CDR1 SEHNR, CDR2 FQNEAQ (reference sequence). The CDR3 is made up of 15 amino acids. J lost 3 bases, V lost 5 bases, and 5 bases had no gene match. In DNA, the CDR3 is TGTGCCAGCAGCCCCCGGGACAGGGGGGACTATGGCTACACCTTC. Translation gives CASSPRDRGDYGYTF.

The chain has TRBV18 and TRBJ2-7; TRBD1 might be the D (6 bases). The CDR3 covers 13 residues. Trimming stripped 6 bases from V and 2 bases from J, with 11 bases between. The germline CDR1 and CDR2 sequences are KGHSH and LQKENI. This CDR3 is CASSSGTPYEQYF. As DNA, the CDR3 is TGTGCCAGCTCGTCCGGGACACCCTACGAGCAGTACTTC.

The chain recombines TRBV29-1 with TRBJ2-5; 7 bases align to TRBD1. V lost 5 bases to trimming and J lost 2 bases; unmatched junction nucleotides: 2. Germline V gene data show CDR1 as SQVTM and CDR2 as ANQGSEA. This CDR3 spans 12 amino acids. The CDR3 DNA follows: TGCAGCGTTCGGGGACAGCAAGAGACCCAGTACTTC. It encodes CSVRGQQETQYF.

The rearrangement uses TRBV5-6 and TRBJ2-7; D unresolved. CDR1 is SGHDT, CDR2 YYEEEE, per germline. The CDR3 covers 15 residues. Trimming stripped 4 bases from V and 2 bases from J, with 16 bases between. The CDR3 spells CASSQRKLGAYEQYF. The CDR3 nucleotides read TGTGCCAGCAGCCAGAGAAAGTTAGGAGCCTACGAGCAGTACTTC.

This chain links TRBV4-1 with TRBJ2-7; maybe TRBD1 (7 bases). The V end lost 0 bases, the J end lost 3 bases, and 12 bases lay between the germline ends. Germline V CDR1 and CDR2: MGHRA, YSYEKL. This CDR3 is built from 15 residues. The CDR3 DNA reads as TGCGCCAGCAGCCAAGATCCCAGGGGGGTCTACGAGCAGTACTTC. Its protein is CASSQDPRGVYEQYF.

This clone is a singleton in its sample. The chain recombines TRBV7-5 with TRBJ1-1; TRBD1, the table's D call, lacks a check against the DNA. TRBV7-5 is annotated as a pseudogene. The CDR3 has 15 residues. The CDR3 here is CARSLAIVGPPEAFF. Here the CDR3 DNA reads TGTGCCAGAAGCTTAGCTATAGTGGGGCCCCCTGAAGCTTTCTTT.